Listed here is a single T cell receptor beta chain. The CDR3 is 18 residues long. In germline, CDR1 is SGHAT, CDR2 FQNNGV. V shed 4 bases, J shed 3 bases, and the junction held 15 bases outside the gene matches. Under the authors' procedure: Amplification from reference gene primers served as the basis for estimated nucleated cell counts. Some clones are missing from TCRdb's copy, which holds only in-frame ones; the method was immunoSEQ multiplex PCR. That table gives V, J and clone size, and the DNA gave D and trimming. The sample contains roughly 41,000 clones, around 85% of which appear only once. These data belong to a study of blood T cell repertoires in COVID-19. About the study: Acute and convalescent COVID-19 samples came from the United States, Italy and Spain. T cells, B-cell-depleted T cells, or PBMCs provided the cDNA or gDNA that served as material.

Sequencing used peripheral blood. V gene TRBV11-2 combines with J gene TRBJ2-3; 8 positions agree with TRBD2. This TCR was sampled from a man aged 50-59 years with active COVID-19. This chain's CDR3 is CASSSTEPNSGITDTQYF. For the CDR3, the DNA is TGTGCCAGCAGCTCCACGGAACCCAATAGCGGGATAACAGATACGCAGTATTTT.